Below, 28 T cell receptor beta chains from the same sample are listed, as sequenced in a study of neoadjuvant nivolumab and ipilimumab in lung cancer. Profiling relied on immunoSEQ multiplex PCR, and the TCRdb table lists in-frame clones only, not all of them. This sample has 3,500 to 4,500 clones, with 75% to 80% found just once. This sample comprised adjacent normal lung tissue, obtained after neoadjuvant nivolumab, alone or with ipilimumab, at or shortly before surgery. These receptors all come from an adult with non-small cell lung cancer.

This clone is a singleton in its sample. In DNA, the CDR3 is TGCGCCAGCAGCCACCCGGACGGTACGTACTCCTACGAGCAGTACGTC. Translation gives CASSHPDGTYSYEQYV. The rearrangement links TRBV4-1 to TRBJ2-7; no clear D gene. CDR3 size: 16 residues. Germline CDR1 is MGHRA and CDR2 is YSYEKL. Deletions cut 3 bases from V and 0 bases from J, with 15 bases between.

For the CDR3, the DNA is TGTGCCAGCAGTTTACGGGAGGGCGTGGAGGGCTACACCTTC. This sequence encodes CASSLREGVEGYTF. The chain couples TRBV27 to TRBJ1-2; D remains unclear. V shed 2 bases and J shed 8 bases, with 15 bases lying between them. Germline CDR1 and CDR2: MNHEY and SMNVEV (reference sequence). The CDR3 covers 14 residues.

CDR3 nucleotide sequence: TGTGCCAGCAGACGGTTAATCGGGGACAATTCACCCCTCCACTTT. Encoded protein: CASRRLIGDNSPLHF. V and J are TRBV7-2 and TRBJ1-6; TRBD1 is a possible D gene (5 bases). This CDR3 region has 15 residues. With 6 bases removed from V and 7 bases from J, the gap between germline ends came to 16 bases. Germline assignment: CDR1 SGHTA and CDR2 FQGNSA.

This chain joins TRBV6-5 and TRBJ2-2; D ambiguous. In germline, CDR1 is MNHEY, CDR2 SVGAGI. The CDR3 sequence is 16 residues long. V was pared by 0 bases and J by 6 bases, with 14 bases between. CDR3 nucleotide sequence: TGTGCCAGCAGTTACTCGATGGGCCCGGGCGCCGGGGAGCTGTTTTTT. This translates into CASSYSMGPGAGELFF.

The rearrangement uses TRBV10-1 and TRBJ2-6; D not resolved. CDR3 length: 17 residues. Germline V gives CDR1 WNHNN, CDR2 SYGVQD (reference sequence). V lost 3 bases, J lost 5 bases, and 17 bases lay in between. This CDR3 is CASSDSYAQSRANVLTF. CDR3 nucleotide sequence: TGCGCCAGCAGTGATAGCTACGCACAAAGTCGGGCCAACGTCCTGACTTTC.

The chain recombines TRBV27 with TRBJ1-3, with D unclear. Trimming took 3 bases from V and 4 from J, leaving 7 bases between them. The CDR3 has 13 amino acids. Germline loops: CDR1 MNHEY, CDR2 SMNVEV (reference sequence). DNA of the CDR3: TGTGCCAGCAGTTTGGCCGCCGGAAACACCATATATTTT. The encoded protein is CASSLAAGNTIYF.

Only a few counts were recorded for this clone. The chain is built from TRBV4-3 and TRBJ2-5, with D perhaps matching TRBD1 (5 bases). V was cut by 5 bases and J by 2 bases, with 9 bases left in between. Germline V gives CDR1 LGHNA, CDR2 YSLEER. The CDR3 runs 13 residues. CDR3 amino acids: CASSLRQQETQYF. CDR3 DNA sequence: TGCGCCAGCAGCTTGAGACAGCAAGAGACCCAGTACTTC.

In its sample, this clone was seen a few times. The chain recombines TRBV6-1 with TRBJ2-3; no clear D gene. Germline V gene lookup returns CDR1 MNHNS and CDR2 SASEGT. This CDR3 has 12 residues. DNA of the CDR3: TGTGCTTCCGTAACCACCACAGATACGCAGTATTTT. Encoded protein: CASVTTTDTQYF.

The chain carries TRBV18 and TRBJ1-3; TRBD1 agrees at 7 bases. Per the germline V gene, CDR1 is KGHSH and CDR2 is LQKENI. V trimming: 1 base; J trimming: 0 bases; junction bases outside the gene matches: 3. The CDR3 has 16 amino acids. Here the CDR3 DNA reads TGTGCCAGCTCACCACAAGGGGGCTACTCTGGAAACACCATATATTTT. Its translation is CASSPQGGYSGNTIYF.

J is TRBJ1-6 and V is TRBV19; 7 bases align to TRBD1. V lost 6 bases and J lost 7; bases outside the gene matches: 3. Germline assignment: CDR1 LNHDA and CDR2 SQIVND (reference sequence). The CDR3 loop spans 13 amino acids. The CDR3 DNA is TGTGCCAGTAGGCGGACAGGCAATTCACCCCTCCACTTT. It translates to CASRRTGNSPLHF.

CDR3 sequence reads: CASSIKGLPYNSPLHF. CDR3 DNA: TGTGCCAGCAGCATAAAAGGCCTTCCCTATAATTCACCCCTCCACTTT. The V gene is TRBV7-8, the J gene TRBJ1-6; D is unresolved. Looked up from germline, CDR1 is SGHVS and CDR2 is FQNEAQ. This CDR3 contains 16 residues. Trimming cost V 5 bases and J 2 bases, with 13 bases left between them.

This clone was seen a handful of times. The chain is built from TRBV13 and TRBJ1-2; 7 nucleotides match TRBD1. The CDR3 sequence is 18 residues long. Germline V gene sequence: CDR1 PRHDT, CDR2 FYEKMQ (reference sequence). The trim removed 5 bases at V and 2 bases at J, leaving 17 bases unmatched. The CDR3 spells CASSTQAGTAGDNYGYTF. The DNA of the CDR3 is TGTGCCAGCAGCACACAGGCCGGGACAGCCGGGGACAACTATGGCTACACCTTC. Supplemented by reference TRBV13 and TRBJ1-2, the full variable domain reads AAGVIQSPRHLIKEKRETATLKCYPIPRHDTVYWYQQGPGQDPQFLISFYEKMQSDKGSIPDRFSAQQFSDYHSELNMSSLELGDSALYFCASSTQAGTAGDNYGYTFGSGTRLTVV.

This chain connects TRBV6-6 to TRBJ1-6; D remains unclear. In germline, CDR1 is MNHNY, CDR2 SVGAGI (reference sequence). The CDR3 runs 14 residues. Trimming shortened V by 9 bases and J by 7 bases, and 16 bases separated the two germline ends. The CDR3 spells CASFTSTGNSPLHF. The DNA for the CDR3 is TGTGCCAGTTTTACCTCTACGGGGAATTCACCCCTCCACTTT.

The CDR3 DNA reads as TGCGCCAGCAGCGGACAAATGAACACTGAAGCTTTCTTT. It translates to CASSGQMNTEAFF. V and J are TRBV5-1 and TRBJ1-1; possible D gene TRBD1, 5 bases. The germline V and J ends were trimmed by 4 bases and 0 bases, with 7 bases remaining between them. This CDR3 has 13 amino acids. The germline CDR1 and CDR2 sequences are SGHRS and YFSETQ.

CDR3 in amino acids: CASSLDGQVLGEKLFF. In DNA form, the CDR3 reads TGCGCCAGCAGCTTGGACGGACAGGTCCTTGGTGAAAAACTGTTTTTT. The V gene is TRBV5-1, the J gene TRBJ1-4, with 7 positions matching TRBD1. CDR1 is SGHRS, CDR2 YFSETQ, per germline. The ends lost 0 bases at V and 7 bases at J; junction bases unmatched: 9. The CDR3 spans 16 residues.

The chain combines TRBV25-1 with TRBJ2-1; 11 positions agree with TRBD1. Germline CDR1 MGHDK, CDR2 SYGVNS. This CDR3 region has 14 residues. V gave up 2 bases and J gave up 8 bases; unmatched junction bases: 2. CDR3 region: CASSEGQGAYEQFF. The CDR3 nucleotides read TGTGCCAGCAGTGAAGGACAGGGGGCGTATGAGCAGTTCTTC.

This rearrangement joins TRBV2 to TRBJ2-2; 10 nucleotides agree with TRBD2. The germline V gene encodes CDR1 SNHLY and CDR2 FYNNEI. This CDR3 contains 16 residues. The J segment lost 6 bases and the V segment lost 4 bases, leaving 8 bases of the junction unmatched. CDR3 amino acids: CASSVSGGATAGELFF. In DNA form, the CDR3 reads TGTGCCAGCAGTGTCAGCGGGGGGGCTACTGCCGGGGAGCTGTTTTTT.

This clone was recorded a few times. V usage is TRBV9 and J usage is TRBJ1-4; 10 bases match TRBD1. The CDR3 runs to 14 residues. V lost 4 bases to trimming and J lost 8 bases; unmatched junction nucleotides: 5. In germline, CDR1 is SGDLS, CDR2 YYNGEE. CDR3 protein: CASSRQGADEKLFF. The CDR3 nucleotides read TGTGCCAGCAGCCGACAGGGGGCAGACGAAAAACTGTTTTTT. The whole variable domain, remainder taken from reference TRBV9 and TRBJ1-4, is DSGVTQTPKHLITATGQRVTLRCSPRSGDLSVYWYQQSLDQGLQFLIQYYNGEERAKGNILERFSAQQFPDLHSELNLSSLELGDSALYFCASSRQGADEKLFFGSGTQLSVL.

The rearrangement uses TRBV5-1 and TRBJ1-2; 8 positions agree with TRBD1. From germline, CDR1 is SGHRS and CDR2 YFSETQ. V dropped 4 bases and J dropped 6; count of bases not matched to a gene: 20. This CDR3 has 18 amino acids. CDR3: CASSITTGATVNRDGYTF. The DNA for the CDR3 is TGCGCCAGCAGCATAACGACAGGGGCGACAGTCAACCGGGATGGCTACACCTTC. The complete variable domain, with remaining parts taken from reference TRBV5-1 and TRBJ1-2, reads KAGVTQTPRYLIKTRGQQVTLSCSPISGHRSVSWYQQTPGQGLQFLFEYFSETQRNKGNFPGRFSGRQFSNSRSEMNVSTLELGDSALYLCASSITTGATVNRDGYTFGSGTRLTVV.

The chain employs TRBV9 and TRBJ1-1; D uncertain. V lost 0 bases and J 1 base, leaving 4 bases between the germline ends. Per the germline V gene, CDR1 is SGDLS and CDR2 is YYNGEE. The CDR3 totals 13 residues. CDR3 DNA sequence: TGTGCCAGCAGCGTAGCGGGGAACACTGAAGCTTTCTTT. Protein: CASSVAGNTEAFF.

V gene TRBV4-3 combines with J gene TRBJ2-3, with 10 bases matching TRBD2. The ends lost 0 bases at V and 5 bases at J; junction bases unmatched: 11. The CDR3 runs 18 residues. CDR1 is LGHNA, CDR2 YSLEER, per germline. The CDR3 protein is CASSQEWSGGARVDTQYF. CDR3 bases: TGCGCCAGCAGCCAAGAATGGAGCGGGGGGGCTCGGGTAGATACGCAGTATTTT.

This chain connects TRBV13 to TRBJ2-3, with D possibly matching TRBD2 (5 bases). The V end lost 5 bases, the J end lost 5 bases, and 11 bases lay between the germline ends. CDR3 length: 13 amino acids. CDR1 is PRHDT and CDR2 is FYEKMQ in the germline V gene (reference sequence). The CDR3 here is CASSLQGRDTQYF. The CDR3 bases are TGTGCCAGCAGCCTCCAAGGGAGAGATACGCAGTATTTT.

The chain joins TRBV25-1 to TRBJ1-6; 9 nucleotides match TRBD1. Trimming took 4 bases from V and 10 from J; bases not matched to a gene: 5. The CDR3 consists of 14 residues. CDR1 and CDR2 (germline): MGHDK, SYGVNS. The CDR3, as DNA: TGTGCCAGCAGTGTGGGGACAGGGAACTCACCCCTCCACTTT. It is translated as CASSVGTGNSPLHF.

This clone was detected only a few times. This sequence joins TRBV29-1 and TRBJ2-3; 11 bases fit TRBD2. The CDR3 extends over 14 amino acids. The junction had 10 bases not matched to a gene; V was cut back by 6 bases and J by 8 bases. Looked up from germline, CDR1 is SQVTM and CDR2 is ANQGSEA. DNA for the CDR3: TGCAGCGTAACAGGGATGCTAGCGGGGGGTACGCAGTATTTT. It codes for CSVTGMLAGGTQYF.

This clone appeared a single time. The V gene is TRBV9, the J gene TRBJ1-2; 9 bases align to TRBD1. Trimming removed 4 bases from V and 2 bases from J; junction bases left unmatched: 6. Germline V lookup: CDR1 SGDLS, CDR2 YYNGEE. The CDR3 length is 15 residues. DNA for the CDR3: TGTGCCAGCAGCCCCCGAGACAGGGGGAACTATGGCTACACCTTC. Amino acids: CASSPRDRGNYGYTF.

The chain employs TRBV28 and TRBJ1-2; maybe TRBD1 (5 bases). Trimming shortened V by 6 bases and J by 8 bases, and 16 bases separated the two germline ends. This CDR3 is built from 13 residues. CDR1 is MDHEN, CDR2 SYDVKM, per germline. The chain's CDR3 is CASRLPLRDGYTF. The CDR3 DNA follows: TGTGCCAGCAGGCTACCCCTCAGGGACGGCTACACCTTC.

This chain links TRBV6-5 with TRBJ1-5, with D maybe TRBD1 (5 bases). V was trimmed by 2 bases and J by 6 bases, leaving 8 bases between them. In germline, CDR1 is MNHEY, CDR2 SVGAGI. This CDR3 contains 13 residues. This CDR3 is CASSYRGGQPQHF. The CDR3 DNA reads TGTGCCAGCAGTTACAGGGGCGGTCAGCCCCAGCATTTT.

The CDR3 reads CASSLEEANTEAFF. The CDR3, as DNA: TGCGCCAGCAGCTTGGAAGAAGCGAACACTGAAGCTTTCTTT. The V call is TRBV5-1, the J call TRBJ1-1; D is uncertain. Germline CDR1 reads SGHRS; CDR2 reads YFSETQ. Between the trimmed V and J ends, which lost 0 bases and 1 base, there was a span of 7 bases. This CDR3 region has 14 residues.